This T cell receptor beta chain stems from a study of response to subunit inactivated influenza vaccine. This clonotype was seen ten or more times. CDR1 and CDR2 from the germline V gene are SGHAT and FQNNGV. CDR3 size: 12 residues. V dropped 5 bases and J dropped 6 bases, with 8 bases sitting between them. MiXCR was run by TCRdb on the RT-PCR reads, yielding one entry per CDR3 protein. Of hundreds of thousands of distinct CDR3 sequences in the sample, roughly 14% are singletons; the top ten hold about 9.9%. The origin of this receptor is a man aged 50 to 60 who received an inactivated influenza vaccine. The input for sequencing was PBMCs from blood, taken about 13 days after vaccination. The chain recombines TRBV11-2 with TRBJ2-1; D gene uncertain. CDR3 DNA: TGTGCCAGCAGCCAGACACTCAATGAGCAGTTCTTC. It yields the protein CASSQTLNEQFF.